One sample yielded the 30 T cell receptor beta chains listed below, sequenced in a study of blood T cell repertoires in COVID-19. Some clones are missing from TCRdb's copy, which holds only in-frame ones; the method was immunoSEQ multiplex PCR. The profile shows about 69,000 clones, approximately 83% of them singletons. Sample: peripheral blood. The origin of the receptors is a man aged 35 to 55 with COVID-19, enrolled during active disease.

This clone was picked up one time. This rearrangement joins TRBV7-9 to TRBJ2-3, with TRBD2 identical over 13 bases. Germline assignment: CDR1 SEHNR and CDR2 FQNEAQ (reference sequence). V lost 4 bases to trimming and J lost 0 bases; unmatched junction nucleotides: 7. The CDR3 is made up of 18 amino acids. CDR3 amino acids: CASSSTSGGPSSTDTQYF. CDR3 in DNA: TGTGCCAGCAGCTCGACTAGCGGGGGGCCGTCTAGCACAGATACGCAGTATTTT.

The chain combines TRBV19 with TRBJ2-5; 8 bases align to TRBD2. V lost 6 bases to trimming and J lost 5 bases; unmatched junction nucleotides: 14. Germline V CDR1 and CDR2: LNHDA, SQIVND (reference sequence). The length of the CDR3 is 16 residues. The CDR3: CASRPRGGPQSETQYF. The CDR3 DNA follows: TGTGCCAGTAGACCCCGGGGGGGGCCCCAGTCGGAGACCCAGTACTTC.

This chain links TRBV18 with TRBJ2-2, with D perhaps TRBD2 (5 bases). V shed 0 bases and J shed 4 bases, with 12 bases lying between them. This CDR3 is 16 amino acids long. The germline CDR1 and CDR2 sequences are KGHSH and LQKENI. CDR3 nucleotide sequence: TGTGCCAGCTCACCACCGGGTACTAGAGGCACCGGGGAGCTGTTTTTT. Residues: CASSPPGTRGTGELFF.

V usage is TRBV11-2 and J usage is TRBJ2-7; D is possibly TRBD1 (6 bases). There are 15 residues in the CDR3. Germline values: CDR1 SGHAT, CDR2 FQNNGV. V lost 6 bases and J 5 bases, leaving 20 bases between the germline ends. The CDR3 sequence is CASSFYQGNVNEQYF. The CDR3 DNA follows: TGTGCCAGCAGTTTTTATCAGGGGAATGTAAACGAGCAGTACTTC.

The J gene is TRBJ1-5, the V gene TRBV6-4, with D tentatively TRBD1 (6 bases). Germline CDR1 MRHNA, CDR2 SNTAGT. The CDR3 has 14 residues. V was shortened by 5 bases and J by 1 base, with 9 bases between the two germline ends. The CDR3: CASSPQGSNQPQHF. In nucleotides, the CDR3 is TGTGCCAGCAGTCCACAGGGAAGCAATCAGCCCCAGCATTTT.

The chain joins TRBV10-3 to TRBJ1-1, with D possibly being TRBD1 (6 bases). Looked up from germline, CDR1 is ENHRY and CDR2 is SYGVKD. Trimming took 6 bases from V and 5 from J, leaving 19 bases between them. The CDR3 runs 15 residues. The CDR3 sequence is CAIRGAGGGGTEAFF. The DNA of the CDR3 is TGTGCCATCAGGGGGGCAGGTGGAGGTGGGACTGAAGCTTTCTTT.

The chain employs TRBV19 and TRBJ2-7; a possible D gene is TRBD1 (5 bases). The ends were cut back, 6 bases at V and 6 bases at J, with 15 bases in the middle. This CDR3 has 13 amino acids. Germline assignment: CDR1 LNHDA and CDR2 SQIVND (reference sequence). The CDR3 reads CASRTLQGAEQYF. The CDR3 DNA reads as TGTGCCAGTAGGACCCTCCAGGGTGCCGAGCAGTACTTC.

The rearrangement joins TRBV7-2 to TRBJ1-1; possible D gene TRBD1, 6 bases. This CDR3 spans 12 amino acids. Germline CDR1 reads SGHTA; CDR2 reads FQGNSA. The V and J ends lost 6 bases and 10 bases respectively, with 15 bases between them. The CDR3 protein is CASSSGASRAFF. CDR3 sequence (DNA): TGTGCCAGCAGTTCAGGGGCCAGTCGAGCTTTCTTT. Drawing the rest from reference TRBV7-2 and TRBJ1-1, the complete variable domain is GAGVSQSPSNKVTEKGKDVELRCDPISGHTALYWYRQSLGQGLEFLIYFQGNSAPDKSGLPSDRFSAERTGGSVSTLTIQRTQQEDSAVYLCASSSGASRAFFGQGTRLTVV.

This clone was seen more than once but under ten times. V usage is TRBV5-4 and J usage is TRBJ1-6, with 7 bases aligning to TRBD1. The CDR3 totals 15 residues. Trimming at V came to 5 bases and at J to 11 bases, leaving 13 bases not matched to a gene. CDR1 and CDR2 (germline): SGHNT, YYREEE (reference sequence). In DNA form, the CDR3 reads TGTGCCAGCAGTCCCGGGACAGCGATACGGACACCCCTCCACTTT. Translation: CASSPGTAIRTPLHF.

This clone came up once. This sequence joins TRBV12-5 and TRBJ1-2; D not certain. The ends were cut back, 2 bases at V and 3 bases at J, with 7 bases in the middle. Germline CDR1 and CDR2: LGHNT and FRNRAP. CDR3 length: 13 residues. As DNA, the CDR3 is TGTGCTAGTGGTTTGACCGGGTACTATGGCTACACCTTC. It is translated as CASGLTGYYGYTF.

V usage is TRBV5-1 and J usage is TRBJ2-7, with 12 bases lining up with TRBD1. Germline V lookup: CDR1 SGHRS, CDR2 YFSETQ. The length of the CDR3 is 16 residues. V trimming: 4 bases; J trimming: 5 bases; junction bases outside the gene matches: 10. CDR3 sequence: CASSTYRDRGRDEQYF. CDR3 nucleotides: TGCGCCAGCAGCACCTACCGGGACAGGGGGCGGGACGAGCAGTACTTC.

The gene calls are TRBV5-4 and TRBJ1-1; D remains unclear. CDR3 length: 13 amino acids. V lost 2 bases to trimming and J lost 3 bases, with 8 bases between them. The germline V gene has CDR1 SGHNT and CDR2 YYREEE (reference sequence). In DNA form, the CDR3 reads TGTGCCAGCAGCTTCGGACTTGACACTGAAGCTTTCTTT. It is translated as CASSFGLDTEAFF.

J is TRBJ2-3 and V is TRBV7-3; 9 nucleotides match TRBD2. Germline CDR1 reads SGHTA; CDR2 reads FQGTGA. This CDR3 has 16 residues. V was clipped by 4 bases and J by 3 bases; unmatched bases: 8. This chain's CDR3 is CASSSRGGGSTDTQYF. CDR3 sequence (DNA): TGTGCCAGCAGCTCCCGCGGGGGGGGTAGTACAGATACGCAGTATTTT.

The CDR3 loop is CASRLQSSYNSPLHF. CDR3 sequence (DNA): TGTGCCAGCAGGTTACAGAGCTCCTATAATTCACCCCTCCACTTT. The chain links TRBV6-4 to TRBJ1-6; D is undetermined. There are 15 residues in the CDR3. Trimming removed 6 bases from V and 0 bases from J, with 9 bases in between. Germline V gene lookup returns CDR1 MRHNA and CDR2 SNTAGT.

This rearrangement joins TRBV5-1 to TRBJ2-2; 10 bases agree with TRBD2. V was pared by 5 bases and J by 3 bases, with 7 bases of the junction left unmatched. Germline V gene sequence: CDR1 SGHRS, CDR2 YFSETQ. CDR3 length: 16 amino acids. CDR3 in amino acids: CASRSSGGEYTGELFF. The CDR3 region has the DNA TGCGCCAGCAGATCGAGCGGGGGGGAATACACCGGGGAGCTGTTTTTT.

J is TRBJ1-2 and V is TRBV29-1; a possible D gene is TRBD1 (6 bases). Trimming stripped 6 bases from V and 13 bases from J, with 15 bases between. The CDR3 totals 10 residues. CDR1 and CDR2 from the germline V gene are SQVTM and ANQGSEA. The CDR3, as DNA: TGCAGCGTGGGGGCACCTTCTTCCACCTTC. It yields the protein CSVGAPSSTF.

V usage is TRBV5-1 and J usage is TRBJ2-5; 8 bases map to TRBD2. The CDR3 sequence is 15 residues long. CDR1 and CDR2 (germline): SGHRS, YFSETQ. V shed 0 bases, J shed 3 bases, and the junction held 4 bases outside the gene matches. Here the CDR3 reads CASSLEPGGKETQYF. DNA for the CDR3: TGCGCCAGCAGCTTGGAGCCGGGGGGGAAAGAGACCCAGTACTTC. The full variable domain, its missing parts supplied by reference TRBV5-1 and TRBJ2-5, is KAGVTQTPRYLIKTRGQQVTLSCSPISGHRSVSWYQQTPGQGLQFLFEYFSETQRNKGNFPGRFSGRQFSNSRSEMNVSTLELGDSALYLCASSLEPGGKETQYFGPGTRLLVL.

The gene calls are TRBV29-1 and TRBJ1-2, with 12 bases matching TRBD1. J was trimmed by 7 bases and V by 7 bases; bases with no gene match: 7. The CDR3 sequence is 13 residues long. Germline V CDR1 and CDR2: SQVTM, ANQGSEA. The CDR3 region has the DNA TGCAGCGGGACCGGGACAGGGGGCGCTGGCTACACCTTC. Translating it yields CSGTGTGGAGYTF.

J is TRBJ2-1 and V is TRBV2, with D perhaps matching TRBD1 (6 bases). The CDR3 runs 14 residues. V shed 7 bases and J shed 0 bases, with 10 bases lying between them. Germline assignment: CDR1 SNHLY and CDR2 FYNNEI. The CDR3 spells CASMGTYSYNEQFF. The CDR3 coding sequence is TGTGCCAGCATGGGGACATACTCCTACAATGAGCAGTTCTTC. The variable domain in full, completed from reference TRBV2 and TRBJ2-1, reads EPEVTQTPSHQVTQMGQEVILRCVPISNHLYFYWYRQILGQKVEFLVSFYNNEISEKSEIFDDQFSVERPDGSNFTLKIRSTKLEDSAMYFCASMGTYSYNEQFFGPGTRLTVL.

This sequence joins TRBV7-9 and TRBJ2-5, with D perhaps TRBD1 (6 bases). The CDR3 consists of 15 residues. V gave up 5 bases and J gave up 4 bases, with 17 bases separating them. The germline CDR1 and CDR2 sequences are SEHNR and FQNEAQ (reference sequence). The CDR3 DNA follows: TGTGCCAGCAGCGCCGATCTTGGGGGCTTAGAGACCCAGTACTTC. Its translation is CASSADLGGLETQYF.

The V call is TRBV18, the J call TRBJ2-7; 9 bases match TRBD1. CDR1 is KGHSH, CDR2 LQKENI, per germline. This CDR3 comprises 14 residues. The J segment lost 5 bases and the V segment lost 6 bases, leaving 8 bases of the junction unmatched. The CDR3 protein is CASSSGTGRDEQYF. The CDR3 coding sequence is TGTGCCAGCTCGTCCGGGACAGGGAGGGACGAGCAGTACTTC.

The CDR3 DNA reads TGTGCCAGCAGCTTGACAGGGGACCACTATGGCTACACCTTC. Translation: CASSLTGDHYGYTF. The genes are TRBV5-4 and TRBJ1-2, with 7 bases that match TRBD1. CDR1 is SGHNT and CDR2 is YYREEE in the germline V gene (reference sequence). The CDR3 contains 14 residues. V shed 1 base, J shed 3 bases, and the junction held 3 bases outside the gene matches.

This sequence joins TRBV5-5 and TRBJ2-5, with TRBD2 matching over 8 bases. The CDR3 runs to 17 residues. Germline V gene sequence: CDR1 SGHKS, CDR2 YYEKEE (reference sequence). V was clipped by 3 bases and J by 3 bases; unmatched bases: 13. The CDR3 DNA follows: TGTGCCAGCAGCTCCGCCCGGGCGGGGGGCTCCGAAGAGACCCAGTACTTC. As protein: CASSSARAGGSEETQYF.

V is TRBV3-1 (or the pseudogene TRBV3-2) and J is TRBJ2-3, with 12 positions matching TRBD2. This CDR3 has 17 residues. The junction had 4 bases not matched to a gene; V was cut back by 3 bases and J by 0 bases. The germline V gene encodes CDR1 LGHDT and CDR2 YNNKEL (reference sequence). CDR3 bases: TGTGCCAGCAGCCACGGGACTAGCGGGCCTAGCACAGATACGCAGTATTTT. This translates into CASSHGTSGPSTDTQYF.

The V call is TRBV28, the J call TRBJ1-4, with unresolved D. Germline V gene lookup returns CDR1 MDHEN and CDR2 SYDVKM. This CDR3 has 11 residues. The V and J ends lost 7 bases and 7 bases respectively, with 7 bases between them. CDR3 nucleotide sequence: TGTGCCAGCACCAGTGGTGAAAAACTGTTTTTT. Translation gives CASTSGEKLFF. The full variable domain, completed using reference TRBV28 and TRBJ1-4, is DVKVTQSSRYLVKRTGEKVFLECVQDMDHENMFWYRQDPGLGLRLIYFSYDVKMKEKGDIPEGYSVSREKKERFSLILESASTNQTSMYLCASTSGEKLFFGSGTQLSVL.

The J gene is TRBJ2-3, the V gene TRBV11-1, with 8 nucleotides matching TRBD2. With 8 bases clipped from V and 0 bases from J, the junction kept 4 bases outside the gene matches. The CDR3 runs to 14 residues. The germline CDR1 and CDR2 sequences are SGHAT and FQDESV (reference sequence). CDR3: CASQRGPSTDTQYF. CDR3 in DNA: TGTGCCAGCCAGCGGGGGCCTAGCACAGATACGCAGTATTTT.

The chain links TRBV19 to TRBJ1-2; D uncertain. Germline loops: CDR1 LNHDA, CDR2 SQIVND (reference sequence). This CDR3 spans 13 amino acids. V lost 0 bases, J lost 8 bases, and 10 bases lay in between. This CDR3 reads CASSIEEGEGYTF. CDR3 bases: TGTGCCAGTAGTATAGAAGAGGGAGAGGGCTACACCTTC.

The V gene is TRBV28, the J gene TRBJ2-7; weak D call: TRBD1 (6 bases). V shed 8 bases and J shed 4 bases, with 6 bases lying between them. The CDR3 is 10 amino acids. Germline V lookup: CDR1 MDHEN, CDR2 SYDVKM. The CDR3 spells CASGQYEQYF. CDR3 DNA: TGTGCCAGCGGACAGTACGAGCAGTACTTC.

The chain joins TRBV28 to TRBJ2-3; 8 bases are a match to TRBD1. CDR1 is MDHEN, CDR2 SYDVKM, per germline. After removal of 3 bases from V and 5 bases from J, the junction contained 4 bases not matched to a gene. This CDR3 region has 14 residues. CDR3: CASSFAGGVDTQYF. For the CDR3, the DNA is TGTGCCAGCAGTTTCGCAGGGGGCGTAGATACGCAGTATTTT.

Notes on this clone: An end of the junction differs from the germline gene, which may be a read error. The genes are TRBV11-2 and TRBJ1-2, with D possibly being TRBD1 (5 bases). This CDR3 is 14 amino acids long. Germline V gives CDR1 SGHAT, CDR2 FQNNGV. Written as DNA, the CDR3 is TGTGCCAGCAGCTTAGATGGGGCAGTTAGGGACTCTGACTTC. Translating gives CASSLDGAVRDSDF.